This entry lists 22 T cell receptor beta chains sequenced from one sample in a study of blood T cell repertoires in COVID-19. Only in-frame clones appear in the TCRdb table, and some are missing; sequencing was by immunoSEQ multiplex PCR. The sample contains approximately 300,000 clones, around 86% of which appear only once. The sequenced sample consisted of PBMCs or T cells enriched from blood (not recorded which). The receptors originated from a man between 60 and 75 years old who had recovered from COVID-19.

The chain employs TRBV7-3 and TRBJ2-7, with D perhaps matching TRBD2 (5 bases). Per germline, CDR1 SGHTA and CDR2 FQGTGA. Trimming stripped 5 bases from V and 6 bases from J, with 20 bases between. CDR3 length equals 15 residues. In DNA form, the CDR3 reads TGTGCCAGCAGCGCCGTCGGACTGGCTGGCTCCGAGCAGTACTTC. Translated, it gives CASSAVGLAGSEQYF.

This chain joins TRBV5-1 and TRBJ1-1, with D maybe TRBD1 (5 bases). The CDR3 totals 13 residues. The germline CDR1 and CDR2 sequences are SGHRS and YFSETQ. Trimming stripped 6 bases from V and 4 bases from J, with 13 bases between. CDR3 coding DNA: TGCGCCAGCAAAGGGGTCGGATCCACTGAAGCTTTCTTT. It is translated as CASKGVGSTEAFF.

The chain is built from TRBV6-4 and TRBJ1-5; 9 positions agree with TRBD1. The germline V gene encodes CDR1 MRHNA and CDR2 SNTAGT. V was clipped by 4 bases and J by 5 bases; unmatched bases: 3. This CDR3 is built from 14 residues. CDR3 bases: TGTGCCAGCAGTGGGGACAGGGAACATCAGCCCCAGCATTTT. It is translated as CASSGDREHQPQHF.

The chain uses TRBV6-1 and TRBJ1-1; TRBD1 matches at 7 bases. The CDR3 runs 16 residues. Germline CDR1 reads MNHNS; CDR2 reads SASEGT. J lost 3 bases, V lost 0 bases, and 7 bases had no gene match. For the CDR3, the DNA is TGTGCCAGCAGTGAAGCGAGGGGGCGCGTGGACACTGAAGCTTTCTTT. It codes for CASSEARGRVDTEAFF.

The rearrangement uses TRBV6-5 and TRBJ2-4, with 11 bases fitting TRBD2. After removal of 6 bases from V and 9 bases from J, the junction contained 10 bases not matched to a gene. Per the germline V gene, CDR1 is MNHEY and CDR2 is SVGAGI. The CDR3 is 15 amino acids. CDR3 DNA sequence: TGTGCCAGCAGCCCCGGGACTAGCGGCTTTCGCATTCAGTACTTC. It is translated as CASSPGTSGFRIQYF.

The gene calls are TRBV9 and TRBJ2-7, with 10 bases aligning to TRBD2. The CDR3 is made up of 17 amino acids. The J segment lost 7 bases and the V segment lost 3 bases, leaving 16 bases of the junction unmatched. Germline CDR1 is SGDLS and CDR2 is YYNGEE. Here the CDR3 DNA reads TGTGCCAGCAGCGCTGGTCGCCGGGTAGCGGGAGGAACAGAGCAGTACTTC. This gives the protein CASSAGRRVAGGTEQYF.

CDR3 nucleotides: TGTGCCAGTAGTATAGGAGCAGGGGGCTTCTACGAGCAGTACTTC. As protein: CASSIGAGGFYEQYF. V is TRBV19 and J is TRBJ2-7, with 8 bases matching TRBD1. Germline CDR1 and CDR2: LNHDA and SQIVND (reference sequence). After removal of 1 base from V and 3 bases from J, the junction contained 5 bases not matched to a gene. The CDR3 runs 15 residues.

The chain uses TRBV11-2 and TRBJ1-5; perhaps TRBD1 as D (6 bases). Germline V CDR1 and CDR2: SGHAT, FQNNGV. The V gene lost 5 bases and the J gene lost 9 bases, with 14 bases spanning the gap. There are 13 residues in the CDR3. The CDR3 DNA sequence: TGTGCCAGCAGCCGACAGGTAGCTGGGCCCCAGCATTTT. Its translation is CASSRQVAGPQHF.

The chain links TRBV7-2 to TRBJ2-1; D might be TRBD1 (6 bases). The CDR3 length is 14 residues. Deletions cut 2 bases from V and 8 bases from J, with 13 bases between. Germline values: CDR1 SGHTA, CDR2 FQGNSA. CDR3: CASSLNDRFDEQFF. In nucleotides, the CDR3 is TGTGCCAGCAGCTTAAATGACAGGTTCGATGAGCAGTTCTTC.

The gene calls are TRBV20-1 and TRBJ2-1; TRBD2 matches at 7 bases. The V and J ends lost 3 bases and 0 bases, in that order; junction bases with no gene match: 5. This CDR3 has 15 amino acids. Germline V gives CDR1 DFQATT, CDR2 SNEGSKA (reference sequence). CDR3 region: CSASDAGVSYNEQFF. Written as DNA, the CDR3 is TGCAGTGCTAGTGATGCGGGAGTCTCCTACAATGAGCAGTTCTTC.

This clone was observed a single time. The chain has TRBV28 and TRBJ2-7; D possibly corresponds to TRBD2 (5 bases). Germline CDR1 and CDR2: MDHEN and SYDVKM. Trimming pared 4 bases from V and 3 bases from J, leaving 7 bases between. The CDR3 is 12 amino acids. The CDR3 loop reads CASSSGVYEQYF. DNA of the CDR3: TGTGCCAGCAGTTCCGGGGTCTACGAGCAGTACTTC.

This chain connects TRBV19 to TRBJ2-7; 12 nucleotides match TRBD2. Germline V gene lookup returns CDR1 LNHDA and CDR2 SQIVND (reference sequence). This CDR3 spans 17 amino acids. J gave up 0 bases and V 5 bases, and 8 bases lay outside the gene matches. DNA of the CDR3: TGTGCCAGTAGTCCACTAGCGGGAGGCGATAGCTCCTACGAGCAGTACTTC. Its translation: CASSPLAGGDSSYEQYF.

V usage is TRBV28 and J usage is TRBJ2-1, with 8 bases fitting TRBD1. The CDR3 totals 16 residues. Germline loops: CDR1 MDHEN, CDR2 SYDVKM. J was trimmed by 0 bases and V by 4 bases; bases with no gene match: 5. CDR3 loop: CASSYRGADSYNEQFF. In DNA form, the CDR3 reads TGTGCCAGCAGTTACAGGGGGGCAGACTCCTACAATGAGCAGTTCTTC.

V gene TRBV7-9 combines with J gene TRBJ1-1; tentative D call: TRBD1 (5 bases). Per the germline V gene, CDR1 is SEHNR and CDR2 is FQNEAQ (reference sequence). This CDR3 has 14 amino acids. Trimming took 3 bases from V and 1 from J, leaving 9 bases between them. CDR3 bases: TGTGCCAGCAGCTTTTCAGGGAAGAACACTGAAGCTTTCTTT. Protein sequence: CASSFSGKNTEAFF.

This clone was seen once. The chain links TRBV19 to TRBJ1-5; a possible D gene is TRBD1 (6 bases). This CDR3 has 14 amino acids. V was trimmed by 7 bases and J by 7 bases, leaving 17 bases between them. Germline CDR1 reads LNHDA; CDR2 reads SQIVND (reference sequence). The CDR3 here is CASTPRDIRQPQHF. Written as DNA, the CDR3 is TGTGCCAGTACCCCCAGGGACATCAGGCAGCCCCAGCATTTT.

The V gene is TRBV9, the J gene TRBJ1-4; D is unresolved. V shed 0 bases and J shed 8 bases, with 8 bases lying between them. This CDR3 is 13 amino acids long. Germline CDR1 reads SGDLS; CDR2 reads YYNGEE. This CDR3 is CASSVAPGEKLFF. CDR3 bases: TGTGCCAGCAGCGTAGCCCCGGGGGAAAAACTGTTTTTT.

This chain links TRBV6-5 with TRBJ2-5; tentatively, D is TRBD1 (5 bases). Germline-derived CDR1 and CDR2 are MNHEY and SVGAGI. The V end lost 7 bases, the J end lost 4 bases, and 16 bases lay between the germline ends. The CDR3 has 14 residues. The CDR3: CASTGQGLLETQYF. Written as DNA, the CDR3 is TGTGCCAGCACTGGTCAGGGCCTACTAGAGACCCAGTACTTC.

The V call is TRBV24-1, the J call TRBJ2-3; D ambiguous. The germline gives CDR1 KGHDR, CDR2 SFDVKD. Trimming pared 7 bases from V and 0 bases from J, leaving 4 bases between. This CDR3 region has 12 residues. This CDR3 reads CATRSSTDTQYF. The CDR3 DNA is TGTGCCACCAGGAGCAGCACAGATACGCAGTATTTT.

The chain links TRBV19 to TRBJ1-5; tentative D call: TRBD1 (6 bases). Trimming shortened V by 7 bases and J by 5 bases, and 12 bases separated the two germline ends. Germline V lookup: CDR1 LNHDA, CDR2 SQIVND (reference sequence). The CDR3 contains 13 residues. The CDR3 DNA is TGTGCCAGTACCCAATACAGGGATCAGCCCCAGCATTTT. As protein: CASTQYRDQPQHF.

In the case of this clone: This is likely a read error, given that the CDR3 carries no conserved phenylalanine or tryptophan at its end. The chain has TRBV24-1 and TRBJ2-7; D is unresolved. CDR3 size: 16 residues. Germline V gives CDR1 KGHDR, CDR2 SFDVKD. The ends were cut back, 2 bases at V and 7 bases at J, with 20 bases in the middle. CDR3 protein: CATSDSPRPEAWEQYL. In DNA, the CDR3 is TGTGCCACCAGTGATTCCCCACGCCCAGAAGCCTGGGAGCAGTACCTC.

Only a few counts were recorded for this clone. This chain uses TRBV19 with TRBJ1-5; D gene uncertain. The CDR3 has 16 amino acids. Per germline, CDR1 LNHDA and CDR2 SQIVND (reference sequence). V lost 1 base to trimming and J lost 5 bases, with 15 bases between them. The CDR3 here is CASSIGVWAGYQPQHF. The CDR3 bases are TGTGCCAGTAGTATAGGGGTTTGGGCGGGGTATCAGCCCCAGCATTTT.

This clone was seen a single time. The chain joins TRBV27 to TRBJ2-1; 8 bases align to TRBD1. This CDR3 has 18 amino acids. V gave up 5 bases and J gave up 6 bases; unmatched junction bases: 18. Germline assignment: CDR1 MNHEY and CDR2 SMNVEV (reference sequence). In DNA, the CDR3 is TGTGCCAGCAGTGTCCAACCCACCGGGACAGGTAGATCCAATGAGCAGTTCTTC. As protein: CASSVQPTGTGRSNEQFF.